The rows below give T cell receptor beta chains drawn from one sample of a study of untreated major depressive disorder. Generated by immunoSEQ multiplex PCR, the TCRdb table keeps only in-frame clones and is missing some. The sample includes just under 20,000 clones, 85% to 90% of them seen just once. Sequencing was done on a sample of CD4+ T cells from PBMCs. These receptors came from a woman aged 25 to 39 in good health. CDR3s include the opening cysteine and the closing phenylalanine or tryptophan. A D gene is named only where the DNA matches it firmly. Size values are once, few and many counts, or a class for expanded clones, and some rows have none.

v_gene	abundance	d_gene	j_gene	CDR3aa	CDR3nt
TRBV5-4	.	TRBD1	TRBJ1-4	CASSHKTGDEKLFF	TGTGCCAGCAGTCATAAGACAGGGGATGAAAAACTGTTTTTT
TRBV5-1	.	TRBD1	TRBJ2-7	CASSIIQGAVYEQYF	TGCGCCAGCAGCATAATACAGGGGGCTGTCTACGAGCAGTACTTC
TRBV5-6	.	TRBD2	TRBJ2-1	CASSSMGGTFNEQFF	TGTGCCAGCAGCTCAATGGGGGGGACTTTCAATGAGCAGTTCTTC
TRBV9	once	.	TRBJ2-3	CASSVGIGGTDTQYF	TGTGCCAGCAGCGTAGGTATTGGGGGCACAGATACGCAGTATTTT
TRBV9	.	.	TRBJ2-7	CASSVDFGRTYEQYF	TGTGCCAGCAGCGTAGACTTCGGCAGAACCTACGAGCAGTACTTC
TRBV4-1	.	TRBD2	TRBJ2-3	CASSQDRGTSGYTDTQYF	TGCGCCAGCAGCCAAGACCGTGGGACTAGCGGATACACAGATACGCAGTATTTT
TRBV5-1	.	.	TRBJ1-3	CASSWGPSGNTIYF	TGCGCCAGCAGCTGGGGCCCCTCTGGAAACACCATATATTTT
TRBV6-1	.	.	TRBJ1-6	CASSERNNSPLHF	TGTGCCAGCAGTGAGAGGAATAATTCACCCCTCCACTTT
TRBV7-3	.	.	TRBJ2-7	CASSEYSKPYEQYF	TGTGCCAGCAGCGAATACAGTAAACCCTACGAGCAGTACTTC
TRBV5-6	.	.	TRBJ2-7	CASSLVGGDAEQYF	TGTGCCAGCAGCTTGGTAGGGGGAGATGCCGAGCAGTACTTC
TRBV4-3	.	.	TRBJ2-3	CASSLGRPAQNTQYF	TGCGCCAGCAGCCTAGGAAGGCCTGCACAAAATACGCAGTATTTT
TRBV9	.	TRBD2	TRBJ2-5	CASSVEAAGPETQYF	TGTGCCAGCAGCGTAGAAGCAGCGGGACCAGAGACCCAGTACTTC
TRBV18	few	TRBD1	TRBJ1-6	CASSGQGYNSPLHF	TGTGCCAGCTCCGGACAGGGCTATAATTCACCCCTCCACTTT
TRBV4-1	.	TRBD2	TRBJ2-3	CASSQAPGLAHYF	TGCGCCAGCAGCCAAGCACCGGGACTAGCGCACTATTTT
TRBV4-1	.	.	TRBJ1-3	CASSSNPRVDSGNTIYF	TGCGCCAGCAGCTCTAACCCTCGGGTAGACTCTGGAAACACCATATATTTT
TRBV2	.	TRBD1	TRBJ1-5	CASSMDRGVQPQHF	TGTGCCAGCAGTATGGACAGGGGCGTTCAGCCCCAGCATTTT
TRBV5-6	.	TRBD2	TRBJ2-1	CASSPQVGLAGNEQFF	TGTGCCAGCAGCCCTCAAGTAGGACTAGCGGGTAATGAGCAGTTCTTC
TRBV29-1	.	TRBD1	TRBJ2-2	CSVVKGALSGELFF	TGCAGCGTTGTTAAGGGGGCGCTTTCCGGGGAGCTGTTTTTT
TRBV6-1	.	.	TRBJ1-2	CAMGGAGYGYTF	TGTGCGATGGGAGGGGCGGGCTATGGCTACACCTTC
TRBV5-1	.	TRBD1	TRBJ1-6	CASGDGTADSPLHF	TGCGCCAGCGGGGACGGGACAGCGGATTCACCCCTCCACTTT
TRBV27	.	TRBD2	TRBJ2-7	CASSYLAGDEQYF	TGTGCCAGCAGTTATCTAGCGGGAGACGAGCAGTACTTC
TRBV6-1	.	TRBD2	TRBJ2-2	CASAPGLAGTGELFF	TGTGCCAGCGCGCCGGGACTAGCGGGCACCGGGGAGCTGTTTTTT
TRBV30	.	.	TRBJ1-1	CAWSLGETEAFF	TGTGCCTGGAGTTTAGGGGAGACTGAAGCTTTCTTT
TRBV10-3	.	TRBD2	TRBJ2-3	CAIRGLAGGRRDTQYF	TGTGCCATCAGGGGACTAGCGGGAGGGCGCAGGGATACGCAGTATTTT
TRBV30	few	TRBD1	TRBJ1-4	CAWSHYRDRGNKFEKLFF	TGTGCCTGGAGTCATTACCGGGACAGGGGCAACAAGTTTGAAAAACTGTTTTTT
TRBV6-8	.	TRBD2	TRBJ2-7	CASSYPRLAGFYEQYF	TGTGCCAGCAGTTACCCTCGACTAGCGGGGTTCTACGAGCAGTACTTC
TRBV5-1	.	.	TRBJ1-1	CASSLEMGNTEAFF	TGCGCCAGCAGCTTGGAGATGGGGAACACTGAAGCTTTCTTT
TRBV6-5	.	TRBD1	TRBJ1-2	CASSSGTGQVNYGYTF	TGTGCCAGCAGTTCCGGGACGGGACAGGTCAACTATGGCTACACCTTC
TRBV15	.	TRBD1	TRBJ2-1	CATSRLTRTGGYNEQFF	TGTGCCACCAGCCGACTAACGAGGACAGGGGGTTACAATGAGCAGTTCTTC
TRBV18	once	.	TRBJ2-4	CASSLQGNIQYF	TGTGCCAGCTCACTACAGGGAAACATTCAGTACTTC
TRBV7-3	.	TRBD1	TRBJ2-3	CASSLTYRGTDTQYF	TGTGCCAGCAGCTTAACGTACAGGGGGACAGATACGCAGTATTTT
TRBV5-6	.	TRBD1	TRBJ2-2	CASSLYTGGPGELFF	TGTGCCAGCAGCTTATATACAGGGGGCCCCGGGGAGCTGTTTTTT
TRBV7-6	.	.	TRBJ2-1	CASNTWGDEQFF	TGTGCCAGCAATACGTGGGGAGATGAGCAGTTCTTC
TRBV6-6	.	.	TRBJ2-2	CASSVYGQSSGELFF	TGTGCCAGCAGTGTATATGGCCAGTCATCCGGGGAGCTGTTTTTT
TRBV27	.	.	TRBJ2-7	CASSSPGEQYF	TGTGCCAGCAGTTCCCCAGGGGAACAGTACTTC
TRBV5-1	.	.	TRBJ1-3	CASSLGPSSGNTIYF	TGCGCCAGCAGCTTGGGACCCAGCTCTGGAAACACCATATATTTT
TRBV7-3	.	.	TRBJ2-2	CASSIGTRELFF	TGTGCCAGCAGCATCGGAACCCGGGAGCTGTTTTTT
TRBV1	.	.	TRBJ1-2	CTSSPLSRVGKYGYTF	TGCACCAGCAGCCCCCTGTCTCGGGTAGGAAAATATGGCTACACCTTC
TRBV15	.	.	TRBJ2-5	CATSRDGGAGETQYF	TGTGCCACCAGCAGAGATGGAGGCGCAGGAGAGACCCAGTACTTC
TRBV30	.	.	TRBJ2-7	CAWSLSSYEQYF	TGTGCCTGGAGTCTATCCTCCTACGAGCAGTACTTC
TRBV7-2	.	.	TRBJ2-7	CASSSQGIGSYEQYF	TGTGCCAGCAGCTCCCAGGGGATAGGGTCCTACGAGCAGTACTTC
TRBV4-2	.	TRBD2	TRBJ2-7	CASSQVGSGTYEQYF	TGTGCCAGCAGCCAAGTGGGTAGCGGGACATACGAGCAGTACTTC
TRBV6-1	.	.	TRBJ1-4	CASSESIGTNEKLFF	TGTGCCAGCAGTGAATCCATAGGGACTAATGAAAAACTGTTTTTT
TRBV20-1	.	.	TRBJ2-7	CSASIGDEQYF	TGCAGTGCTAGTATAGGGGACGAGCAGTACTTC
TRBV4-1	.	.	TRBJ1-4	CASREPERGSSALLFF	TGCGCCAGCCGCGAACCAGAGAGGGGGTCGTCGGCGTTACTGTTTTTT
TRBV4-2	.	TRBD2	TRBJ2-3	CASSQAPGLAHYF	TGTGCCAGCAGCCAAGCACCGGGACTAGCGCACTATTTT
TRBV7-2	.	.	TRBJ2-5	CASSPRRNQETQYF	TGTGCCAGCAGCCCACGACGGAACCAAGAGACCCAGTACTTC
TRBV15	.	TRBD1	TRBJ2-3	CATQNALTGQDTQYF	TGTGCCACCCAAAACGCCCTGACAGGGCAAGATACGCAGTATTTT
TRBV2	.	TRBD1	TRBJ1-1	CASSGRDRGRSEAFF	TGTGCCAGCAGCGGCCGGGACAGGGGGAGATCTGAAGCTTTCTTT
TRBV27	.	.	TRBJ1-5	CASSYTGSNQPQHF	TGTGCCAGCAGTTATACAGGTTCAAATCAGCCCCAGCATTTT
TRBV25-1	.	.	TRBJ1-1	CASSLGTERAFF	TGTGCCAGCAGTCTAGGGACTGAGCGAGCTTTCTTT
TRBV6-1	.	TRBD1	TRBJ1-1	CASSRQGVTEAFF	TGTGCCAGCAGTCGACAGGGGGTTACTGAAGCTTTCTTT